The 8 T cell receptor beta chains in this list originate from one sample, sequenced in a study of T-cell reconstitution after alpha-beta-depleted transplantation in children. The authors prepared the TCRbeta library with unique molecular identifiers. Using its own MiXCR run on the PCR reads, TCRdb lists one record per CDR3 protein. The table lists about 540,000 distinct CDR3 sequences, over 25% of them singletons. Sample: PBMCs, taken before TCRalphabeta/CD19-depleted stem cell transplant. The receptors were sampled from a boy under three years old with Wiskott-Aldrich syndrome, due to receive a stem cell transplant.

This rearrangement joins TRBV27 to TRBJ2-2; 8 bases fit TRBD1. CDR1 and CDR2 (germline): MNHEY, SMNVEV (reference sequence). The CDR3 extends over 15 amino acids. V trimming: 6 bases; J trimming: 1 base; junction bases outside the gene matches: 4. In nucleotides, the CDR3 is TGTGCCAGCAGCCGACAGGGGCAGAACACCGGGGAGCTGTTTTTT. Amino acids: CASSRQGQNTGELFF.

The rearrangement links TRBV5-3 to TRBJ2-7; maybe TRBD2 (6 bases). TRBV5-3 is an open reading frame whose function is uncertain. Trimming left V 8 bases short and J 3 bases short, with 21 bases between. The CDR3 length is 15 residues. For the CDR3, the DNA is TGTGCCAGGAGCCCTGGCGGGACCGGGCTCTACGAGCAGTACTTC. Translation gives CARSPGGTGLYEQYF.

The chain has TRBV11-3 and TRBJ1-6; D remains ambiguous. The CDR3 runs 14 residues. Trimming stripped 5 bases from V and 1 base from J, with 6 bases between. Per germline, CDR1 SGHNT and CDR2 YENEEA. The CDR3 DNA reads TGTGCCAGCAGCGCAGGTTCCTATAATTCACCCCTCCACTTT. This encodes CASSAGSYNSPLHF.

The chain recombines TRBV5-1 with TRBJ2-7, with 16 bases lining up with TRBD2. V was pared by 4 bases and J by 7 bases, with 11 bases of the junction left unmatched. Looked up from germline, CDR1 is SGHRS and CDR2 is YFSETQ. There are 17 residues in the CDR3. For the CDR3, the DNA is TGCGCCAGCAGCCATGGGACTAGCGGGAGGGCCACTTGGGAGCAGTACTTC. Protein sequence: CASSHGTSGRATWEQYF.

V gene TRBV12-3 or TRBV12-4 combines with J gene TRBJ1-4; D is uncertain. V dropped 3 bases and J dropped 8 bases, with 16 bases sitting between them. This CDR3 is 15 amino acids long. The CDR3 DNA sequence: TGTGCCAGCAGTTTTGCCCTTGGGCTTGGCGAAAAACTGTTTTTT. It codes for CASSFALGLGEKLFF.

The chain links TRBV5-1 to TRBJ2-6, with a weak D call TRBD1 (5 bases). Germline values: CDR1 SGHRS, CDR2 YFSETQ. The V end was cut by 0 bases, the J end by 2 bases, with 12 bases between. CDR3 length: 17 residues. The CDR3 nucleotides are TGCGCCAGCAGCTTGGTCCAGGGTACTGCTGGGGCCAACGTCCTGACTTTC. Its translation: CASSLVQGTAGANVLTF.

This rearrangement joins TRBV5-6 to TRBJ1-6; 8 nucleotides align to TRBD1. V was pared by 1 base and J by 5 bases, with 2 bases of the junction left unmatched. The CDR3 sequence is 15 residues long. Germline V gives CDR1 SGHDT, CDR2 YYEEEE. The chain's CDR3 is CASSLLDRDNSPLHF. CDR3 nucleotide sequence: TGTGCCAGCAGCTTGTTGGACAGGGATAATTCACCCCTCCACTTT.

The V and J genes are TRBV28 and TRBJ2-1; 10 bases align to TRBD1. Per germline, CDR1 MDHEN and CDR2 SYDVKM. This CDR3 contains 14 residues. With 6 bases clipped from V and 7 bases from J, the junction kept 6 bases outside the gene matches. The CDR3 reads CASSPGQGENEQFF. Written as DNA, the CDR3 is TGTGCCAGCAGCCCAGGACAGGGGGAGAATGAGCAGTTCTTC.